One sample yielded the 22 T cell receptor beta chains listed below, sequenced in a study of vaccination and CD4 T cells after COVID-19. Their antigens remain unidentified. Sequencing of DNA taken from cultured CD4+ T cells relied on the Oncomine TCR Beta short-read assay. TCRdb re-called the PCR reads with MiXCR, one entry per CDR3 protein. This sample has roughly 20,000 distinct CDR3 sequences, with roughly 50% found just once. The treatment: approximately nine-day PBMC culture with coronavirus spike peptide pools or control peptides (ViraFEST assay). Sequencing was carried out using CD4+ T cells from blood, cultured in vitro. These receptors were taken from a human donor who had recovered from COVID-19.

The rearrangement uses TRBV19 and TRBJ1-5, with TRBD1 identical over 10 bases. The CDR3 covers 16 residues. CDR1 LNHDA and CDR2 SQIVND come from the germline V gene (reference sequence). Trimming removed 4 bases from V and 0 bases from J; junction bases left unmatched: 3. CDR3 residues: CASSRQGAHSNQPQHF. In DNA form, the CDR3 reads TGTGCCAGTAGTAGACAGGGGGCCCATAGCAATCAGCCCCAGCATTTT.

This clonotype occurred a few times. The chain uses TRBV27 and TRBJ2-7; 7 bases fit TRBD2. CDR1 and CDR2 (germline): MNHEY, SMNVEV (reference sequence). This CDR3 region has 16 residues. The trim removed 6 bases at V and 5 bases at J, leaving 16 bases unmatched. CDR3 in amino acids: CASSTLGEGQSHEQYF. CDR3 DNA sequence: TGTGCCAGCAGCACGTTGGGGGAGGGTCAATCCCACGAGCAGTACTTC.

The CDR3 loop reads CSAREGGAGGYTF. The CDR3, as DNA: TGCAGTGCTAGAGAGGGTGGGGCGGGGGGCTACACCTTC. This chain joins TRBV20-1 and TRBJ1-2; possible D gene TRBD1, 5 bases. V shed 0 bases and J shed 8 bases, with 13 bases lying between them. This CDR3 region has 13 residues. CDR1 DFQATT and CDR2 SNEGSKA come from the germline V gene (reference sequence).

The genes are TRBV7-2 and TRBJ2-1, with 9 bases that match TRBD2. CDR3 length equals 14 residues. CDR1 and CDR2 from the germline V gene are SGHTA and FQGNSA. Trimming removed 3 bases from V and 4 bases from J; junction bases left unmatched: 1. In nucleotides, the CDR3 is TGTGCCAGCAGCTTTAGCGGGGGATACAATGAGCAGTTCTTC. Protein sequence: CASSFSGGYNEQFF.

This clonotype was picked up one time. This chain links TRBV27 with TRBJ2-7; possibly TRBD2 for D (6 bases). The CDR3 has 15 amino acids. The V gene lost 0 bases and the J gene lost 0 bases, with 9 bases spanning the gap. CDR1 is MNHEY, CDR2 SMNVEV, per germline (reference sequence). CDR3 coding DNA: TGTGCCAGCAGTTTATCGGGCGGGATCTCCTACGAGCAGTACTTC. It encodes CASSLSGGISYEQYF.

This rearrangement joins TRBV20-1 to TRBJ1-4; D might be TRBD1 (6 bases). Germline CDR1 DFQATT, CDR2 SNEGSKA (reference sequence). The CDR3 runs to 13 residues. V was pared by 4 bases and J by 8 bases, with 14 bases between. DNA for the CDR3: TGCAGTGCTATGTCGGGGGCAGGGGAAAAACTGTTTTTT. It yields the protein CSAMSGAGEKLFF.

This chain connects TRBV27 to TRBJ2-5; D is undetermined. V was trimmed by 8 bases and J by 5 bases, leaving 15 bases between them. CDR1 MNHEY and CDR2 SMNVEV come from the germline V gene (reference sequence). The CDR3 is made up of 13 amino acids. The CDR3: CASRPRLGETQYF. The DNA of the CDR3 is TGTGCCAGCCGGCCCCGGTTAGGGGAGACCCAGTACTTC.

As for this clonotype: Possible read error: a much larger clone is one base away. The rearrangement joins TRBV20-1 to TRBJ1-5; a possible D gene is TRBD1 (5 bases). The DNA end is a closer match to TRBJ2-3, so the J assignment may be wrong. Germline V gives CDR1 DFQATT, CDR2 SNEGSKA (reference sequence). This CDR3 is 15 amino acids long. Here the CDR3 DNA reads TGCAGTGCTAGTCAGGGTTCTGTGAGCAATCAGCCCCAGTATTTT. As protein: CSASQGSVSNQPQYF.

This clonotype was seen a handful of times. The chain combines TRBV30 with TRBJ1-6; unclear D gene. This CDR3 region has 13 residues. Trimming shortened V by 2 bases and J by 5 bases, and 7 bases separated the two germline ends. The V gene's germline CDR1 is GTSNPN and CDR2 SVGIG (reference sequence). CDR3 sequence reads: CAWSPVHNSPLHF. Here the CDR3 DNA reads TGTGCCTGGAGTCCGGTTCATAATTCACCCCTCCACTTT.

This clonotype was seen a handful of times. The chain employs TRBV20-1 and TRBJ1-5; D is unclear. Germline V lookup: CDR1 DFQATT, CDR2 SNEGSKA (reference sequence). V dropped 3 bases and J dropped 0 bases, with 12 bases sitting between them. This CDR3 region has 15 residues. The CDR3 DNA sequence: TGCAGTGCTAGTGGAGGCAGCAATAGCAATCAGCCCCAGCATTTT. Translating gives CSASGGSNSNQPQHF.

The genes are TRBV6-2 or TRBV6-3 and TRBJ1-2, with no clear D. There are 12 residues in the CDR3. Looked up from germline, CDR1 is MNHEY and CDR2 is SVGEGT. V shed 2 bases and J shed 6 bases, with 7 bases lying between them. CDR3 amino acids: CASSYAGHGYTF. DNA for the CDR3: TGTGCCAGCAGTTACGCAGGACATGGCTACACCTTC.

This clonotype turned up a few times. The V and J genes are TRBV12-5 and TRBJ1-1; D call uncertain. The length of the CDR3 is 14 residues. V was pared by 7 bases and J by 0 bases, with 12 bases between. Germline V lookup: CDR1 LGHNT, CDR2 FRNRAP. This chain's CDR3 is CASAPMGVNTEAFF. The CDR3 DNA is TGTGCTAGTGCCCCCATGGGAGTGAACACTGAAGCTTTCTTT.

This clonotype was found a few times. This rearrangement joins TRBV11-2 to TRBJ1-3; possible D gene TRBD1, 5 bases. The CDR3 totals 20 residues. Germline V gene sequence: CDR1 SGHAT, CDR2 FQNNGV. Trimming took 5 bases from V and 4 from J, leaving 30 bases between them. As DNA, the CDR3 is TGTGCCAGCAGCGAGCGGCTCCTCCTCGCAGGGCGAGCGAGCGGAAACACCATATATTTT. Its translation: CASSERLLLAGRASGNTIYF.

This clonotype was detected only a few times. The CDR3 DNA is TGTGCCAGCAGTGAACTTGGAGGGCAGGCGCGCAATTCACCCCTCCACTTT. Translating gives CASSELGGQARNSPLHF. This chain links TRBV2 with TRBJ1-6; no definite D call. V dropped 2 bases and J dropped 7 bases, with 18 bases sitting between them. The germline V gene has CDR1 SNHLY and CDR2 FYNNEI. The CDR3 contains 17 residues. The entire variable domain, with the rest obtained from reference TRBV2 and TRBJ1-6, is as follows: EPEVTQTPSHQVTQMGQEVILRCVPISNHLYFYWYRQILGQKVEFLVSFYNNEISEKSEIFDDQFSVERPDGSNFTLKIRSTKLEDSAMYFCASSELGGQARNSPLHFGNGTRLTVT.

In its sample, this clonotype was seen a few times. J is TRBJ2-5 and V is TRBV11-3, with TRBD1 identical over 9 bases. The CDR3 spans 15 residues. The germline gives CDR1 SGHNT, CDR2 YENEEA. Unmatched junction bases numbered 5, after V lost 1 base and J lost 5 bases. Here the CDR3 reads CASSLVGTGLETQYF. The CDR3 nucleotides read TGTGCCAGCAGCTTAGTGGGGACAGGGTTGGAGACCCAGTACTTC. Looking up the rest from reference TRBV11-3 and TRBJ2-5 gives the full variable domain: EAGVVQSPRYKIIEKKQPVAFWCNPISGHNTLYWYLQNLGQGPELLIRYENEEAVDDSQLPKDRFSAERLKGVDSTLKIQPAELGDSAVYLCASSLVGTGLETQYFGPGTRLLVL.

This chain joins TRBV18 and TRBJ2-7, with 7 bases that match TRBD2. This CDR3 has 13 amino acids. CDR1 KGHSH and CDR2 LQKENI come from the germline V gene. With 1 base clipped from V and 5 bases from J, the junction kept 2 bases outside the gene matches. CDR3 sequence: CASSPREGNEQYF. CDR3 sequence (DNA): TGTGCCAGCTCACCACGGGAGGGAAACGAGCAGTACTTC.

This clonotype appeared a few times. This chain connects TRBV6-1 to TRBJ1-1; D might be TRBD1 (5 bases). V was pared by 8 bases and J by 1 base, with 17 bases between. This CDR3 spans 15 amino acids. The germline V gene encodes CDR1 MNHNS and CDR2 SASEGT. As DNA, the CDR3 is TGTGCCAGCTCCACAGGTTGGGGGAGGAACACTGAAGCTTTCTTT. Translating it yields CASSTGWGRNTEAFF.

The chain links TRBV20-1 to TRBJ2-7; TRBD2 matches at 8 bases. V shed 2 bases and J 6 bases; nucleotides not matched to a gene: 9. There are 14 residues in the CDR3. CDR1 is DFQATT, CDR2 SNEGSKA, per germline (reference sequence). CDR3 region: CSARMFGRAGEQYF. For the CDR3, the DNA is TGCAGTGCTAGAATGTTCGGGAGGGCCGGCGAGCAGTACTTC.

The V gene is TRBV20-1, the J gene TRBJ2-7; the match to TRBD2 covers 13 bases. The V gene end was trimmed by 5 bases and the J gene end by 6 bases; junction bases not matched to a gene: 7. The CDR3 length is 14 residues. Germline CDR1 reads DFQATT; CDR2 reads SNEGSKA (reference sequence). CDR3 protein: CSAVGTSGMSEQYF. The CDR3, as DNA: TGCAGTGCTGTCGGGACTAGCGGGATGAGCGAGCAGTACTTC.

The chain uses TRBV11-1 and TRBJ2-5; TRBD1 matches 8 bases. Germline CDR1 and CDR2: SGHAT and FQDESV (reference sequence). V shed 5 bases and J 2 bases; nucleotides not matched to a gene: 4. The CDR3 has 14 amino acids. Here the CDR3 DNA reads TGTGCCAGCAGCATCGGACAGGGTCAAGAGACCCAGTACTTC. It specifies CASSIGQGQETQYF.

This sequence joins TRBV6-1 and TRBJ1-5, with D maybe TRBD1 (5 bases). Trimming pared 8 bases from V and 4 bases from J, leaving 12 bases between. Germline V lookup: CDR1 MNHNS, CDR2 SASEGT. The CDR3 is made up of 13 amino acids. The CDR3 loop reads CASWTRQNQPQHF. The CDR3 DNA reads TGTGCCAGCTGGACACGACAAAATCAGCCCCAGCATTTT.

In its sample, this clonotype was seen once. The rearrangement joins TRBV11-2 to TRBJ2-6, with a weak D call TRBD2 (6 bases). The CDR3 length is 16 residues. V lost 1 base and J 2 bases, leaving 9 bases between the germline ends. Per germline, CDR1 SGHAT and CDR2 FQNNGV. CDR3 loop: CASSLVGGTGANVLTF. CDR3 sequence (DNA): TGTGCCAGCAGCTTAGTCGGAGGGACTGGGGCCAACGTCCTGACTTTC.